This TCR beta chain was recovered during a study of a mutant IDH1 vaccine in newly diagnosed glioma. Study results and caveats: Seemingly, top peripheral T cell clonotype changes bore no relation to pseudoprogression.

Germline CDR1 reads KGHSH; CDR2 reads LQKENI. CDR3 size: 14 residues. V was trimmed by 3 bases and J by 1 base, leaving 9 bases between them. On this clone itself: What it binds is unknown.

Time point specified: baseline, week 1 (first vaccination visit). Treatment specified: pre-vaccination baseline after standard-of-care therapy. Each donor presented with a new WHO grade 3 or 4 astrocytoma that tested IDH1-mutant and showed ATRX loss. The assay was immunoSEQ multiplex PCR, and TCRdb's table has in-frame clones only and misses some. This table holds 15,000 to 20,000 clones, 80% found once. This sequence joins TRBV18 and TRBJ1-1; D unclear. The sequencing used PBMCs, collected from a glioma patient treated with radiotherapy, temozolomide or both. The sequence was obtained from a man aged 40-50 years with glioma. The chain's CDR3 is CASSPIHRNTEAFF. The CDR3 coding sequence is TGTGCCAGCTCACCGATTCACCGGAACACTGAAGCTTTCTTT.